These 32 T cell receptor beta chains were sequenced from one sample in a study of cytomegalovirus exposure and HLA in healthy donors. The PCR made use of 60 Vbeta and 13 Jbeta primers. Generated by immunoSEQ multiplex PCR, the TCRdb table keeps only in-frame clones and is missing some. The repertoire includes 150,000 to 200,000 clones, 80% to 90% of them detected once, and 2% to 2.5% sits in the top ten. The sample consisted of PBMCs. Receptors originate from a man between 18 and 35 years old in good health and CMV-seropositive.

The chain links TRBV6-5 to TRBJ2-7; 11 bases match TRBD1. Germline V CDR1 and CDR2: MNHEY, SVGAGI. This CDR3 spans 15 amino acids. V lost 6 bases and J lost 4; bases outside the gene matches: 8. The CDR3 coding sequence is TGTGCCAGCAGCCTAGGACAGGGGGCTGGGTACGAGCAGTACTTC. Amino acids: CASSLGQGAGYEQYF.

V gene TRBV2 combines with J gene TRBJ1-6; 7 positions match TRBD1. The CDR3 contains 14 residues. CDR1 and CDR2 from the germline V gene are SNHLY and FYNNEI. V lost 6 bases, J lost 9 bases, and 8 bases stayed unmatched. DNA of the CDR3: TGTGCCAGCAGGACCGGGACAGTACGTTCACCCCTCCACTTT. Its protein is CASRTGTVRSPLHF.

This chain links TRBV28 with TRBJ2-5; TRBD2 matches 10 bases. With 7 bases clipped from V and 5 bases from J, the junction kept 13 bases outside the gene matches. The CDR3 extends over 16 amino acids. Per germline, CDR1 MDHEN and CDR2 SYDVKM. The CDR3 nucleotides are TGTGCCAGCACCCTTGAGCGGGGGGGCCTTGGGGAGACCCAGTACTTC. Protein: CASTLERGGLGETQYF.

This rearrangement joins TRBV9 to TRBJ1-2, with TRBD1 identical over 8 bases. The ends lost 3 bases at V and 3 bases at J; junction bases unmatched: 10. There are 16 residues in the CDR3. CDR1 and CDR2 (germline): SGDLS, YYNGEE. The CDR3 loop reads CASSAQSGTGYYGYTF. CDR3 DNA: TGTGCCAGCAGCGCCCAATCCGGGACAGGATACTATGGCTACACCTTC.

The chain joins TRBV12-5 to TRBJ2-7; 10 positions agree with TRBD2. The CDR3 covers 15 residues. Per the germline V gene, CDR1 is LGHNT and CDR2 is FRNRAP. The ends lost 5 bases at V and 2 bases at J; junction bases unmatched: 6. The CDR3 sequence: CASGPLAGGAYEQYF. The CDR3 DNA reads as TGTGCTAGTGGTCCTTTAGCGGGGGGTGCCTACGAGCAGTACTTC. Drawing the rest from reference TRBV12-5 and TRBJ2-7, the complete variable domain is DARVTQTPRHKVTEMGQEVTMRCQPILGHNTVFWYRQTMMQGLELLAYFRNRAPLDDSGMPKDRFSAEMPDATLATLKIQPSEPRDSAVYFCASGPLAGGAYEQYFGPGTRLTVT.

The chain's CDR3 is CASSVGSGGGGELFF. The CDR3 DNA sequence: TGTGCCAGCAGTGTGGGGTCAGGGGGCGGGGGGGAGCTGTTTTTT. The chain links TRBV6-1 to TRBJ2-2; 8 bases align to TRBD1. CDR3 length: 15 amino acids. Germline CDR1 reads MNHNS; CDR2 reads SASEGT. V was clipped by 4 bases and J by 8 bases; unmatched bases: 9.

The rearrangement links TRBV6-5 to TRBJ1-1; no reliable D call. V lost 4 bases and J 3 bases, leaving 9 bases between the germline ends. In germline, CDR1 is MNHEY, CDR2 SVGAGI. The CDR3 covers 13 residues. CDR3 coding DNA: TGTGCCAGCAGTTGGAAGGGAGACACTGAAGCTTTCTTT. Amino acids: CASSWKGDTEAFF.

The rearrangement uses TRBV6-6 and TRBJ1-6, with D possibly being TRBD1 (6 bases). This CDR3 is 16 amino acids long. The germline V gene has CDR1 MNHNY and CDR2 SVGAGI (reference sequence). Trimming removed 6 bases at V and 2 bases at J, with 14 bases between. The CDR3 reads CASRTGTKTYNSPLHF. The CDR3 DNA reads TGTGCCAGCAGGACCGGGACAAAGACCTATAATTCACCCCTCCACTTT.

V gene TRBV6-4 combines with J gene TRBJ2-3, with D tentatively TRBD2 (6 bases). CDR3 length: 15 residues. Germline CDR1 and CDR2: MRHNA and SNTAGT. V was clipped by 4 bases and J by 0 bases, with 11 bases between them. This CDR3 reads CASSVGGFSTDTQYF. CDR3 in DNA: TGTGCCAGCAGTGTTGGGGGGTTTAGCACAGATACGCAGTATTTT.

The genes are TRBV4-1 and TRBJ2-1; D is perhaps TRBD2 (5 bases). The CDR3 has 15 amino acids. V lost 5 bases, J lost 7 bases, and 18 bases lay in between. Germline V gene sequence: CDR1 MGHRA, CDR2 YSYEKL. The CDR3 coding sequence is TGCGCCAGCAGCAGCGGCCATCTAACCCTGAATGAGCAGTTCTTC. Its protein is CASSSGHLTLNEQFF.

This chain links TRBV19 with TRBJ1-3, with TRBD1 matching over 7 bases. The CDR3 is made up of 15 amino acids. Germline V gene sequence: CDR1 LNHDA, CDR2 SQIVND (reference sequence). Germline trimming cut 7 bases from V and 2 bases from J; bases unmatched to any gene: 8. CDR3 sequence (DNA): TGTGCCAGTACCGTCCCGACAGGGCCTGGAAACACCATATATTTT. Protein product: CASTVPTGPGNTIYF. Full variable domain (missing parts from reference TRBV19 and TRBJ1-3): DGGITQSPKYLFRKEGQNVTLSCEQNLNHDAMYWYRQDPGQGLRLIYYSQIVNDFQKGDIAEGYSVSREKKESFPLTVTSAQKNPTAFYLCASTVPTGPGNTIYFGEGSWLTVV.

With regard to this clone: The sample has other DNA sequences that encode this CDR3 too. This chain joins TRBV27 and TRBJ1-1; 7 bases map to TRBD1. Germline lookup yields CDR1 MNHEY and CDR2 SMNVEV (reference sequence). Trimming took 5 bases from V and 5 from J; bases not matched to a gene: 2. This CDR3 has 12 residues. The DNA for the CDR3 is TGTGCCAGCAGTCAGGGGGGAACTGAAGCTTTCTTT. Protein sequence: CASSQGGTEAFF.

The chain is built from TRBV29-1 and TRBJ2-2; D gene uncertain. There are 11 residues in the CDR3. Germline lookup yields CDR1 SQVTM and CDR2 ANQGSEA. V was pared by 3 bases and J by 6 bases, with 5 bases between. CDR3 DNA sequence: TGCAGCGTTGACAGTGCCGGGGAGCTGTTTTTT. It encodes CSVDSAGELFF.

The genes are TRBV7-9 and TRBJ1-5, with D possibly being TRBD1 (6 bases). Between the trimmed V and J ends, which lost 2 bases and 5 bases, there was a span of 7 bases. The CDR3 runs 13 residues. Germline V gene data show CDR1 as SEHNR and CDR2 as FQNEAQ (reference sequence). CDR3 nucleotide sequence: TGTGCCAGCAGCTTATCAGGGGATCAGCCCCAGCATTTT. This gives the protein CASSLSGDQPQHF.

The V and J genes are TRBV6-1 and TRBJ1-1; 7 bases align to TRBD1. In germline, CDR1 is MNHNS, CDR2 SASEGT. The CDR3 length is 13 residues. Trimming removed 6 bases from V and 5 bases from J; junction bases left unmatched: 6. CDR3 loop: CASRKGGETEAFF. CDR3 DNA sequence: TGTGCCAGCAGGAAAGGGGGCGAAACTGAAGCTTTCTTT.

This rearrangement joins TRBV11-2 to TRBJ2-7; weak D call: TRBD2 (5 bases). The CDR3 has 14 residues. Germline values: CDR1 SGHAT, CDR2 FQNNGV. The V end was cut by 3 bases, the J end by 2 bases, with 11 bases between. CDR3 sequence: CASSFGGFAYEQYF. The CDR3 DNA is TGTGCCAGCAGCTTCGGAGGTTTTGCCTACGAGCAGTACTTC.

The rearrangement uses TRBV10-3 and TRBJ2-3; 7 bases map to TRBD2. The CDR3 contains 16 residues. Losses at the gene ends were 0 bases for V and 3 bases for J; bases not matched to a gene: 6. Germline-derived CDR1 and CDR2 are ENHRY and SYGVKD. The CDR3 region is CAISESGGGLTDTQYF. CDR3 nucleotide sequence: TGTGCCATCAGTGAGTCTGGGGGGGGTTTGACAGATACGCAGTATTTT.

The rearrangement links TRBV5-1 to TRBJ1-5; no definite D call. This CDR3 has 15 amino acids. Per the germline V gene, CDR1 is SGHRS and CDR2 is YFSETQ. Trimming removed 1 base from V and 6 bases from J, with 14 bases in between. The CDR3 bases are TGCGCCAGCAGCTTGTTAGGAGGGTCAGGTCAGCCCCAGCATTTT. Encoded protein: CASSLLGGSGQPQHF.

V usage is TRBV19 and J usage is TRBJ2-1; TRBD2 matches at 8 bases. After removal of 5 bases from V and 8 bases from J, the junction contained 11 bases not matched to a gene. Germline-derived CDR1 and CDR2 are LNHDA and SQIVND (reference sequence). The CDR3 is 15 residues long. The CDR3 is CASSPFRGGIHEQFF. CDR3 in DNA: TGTGCCAGTAGTCCTTTTCGGGGGGGAATACATGAGCAGTTCTTC.

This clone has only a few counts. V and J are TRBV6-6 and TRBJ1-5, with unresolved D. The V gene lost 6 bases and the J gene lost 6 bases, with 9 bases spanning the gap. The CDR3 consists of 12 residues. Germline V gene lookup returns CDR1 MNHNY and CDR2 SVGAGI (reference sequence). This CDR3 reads CASRPYGQPQHF. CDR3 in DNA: TGTGCCAGCAGACCCTACGGTCAGCCCCAGCATTTT.

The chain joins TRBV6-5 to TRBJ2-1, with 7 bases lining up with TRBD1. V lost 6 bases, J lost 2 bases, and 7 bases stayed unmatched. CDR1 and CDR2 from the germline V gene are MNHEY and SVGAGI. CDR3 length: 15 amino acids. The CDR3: CASRNGQGAYNEQFF. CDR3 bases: TGTGCCAGCAGAAACGGGCAGGGGGCCTACAATGAGCAGTTCTTC.

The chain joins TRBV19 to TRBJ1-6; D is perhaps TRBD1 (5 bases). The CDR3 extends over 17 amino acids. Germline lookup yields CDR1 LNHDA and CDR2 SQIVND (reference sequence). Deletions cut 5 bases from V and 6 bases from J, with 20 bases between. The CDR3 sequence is CASSSIQALGPNSPLHF. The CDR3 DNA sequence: TGTGCCAGTAGTTCCATCCAGGCGTTGGGGCCTAATTCACCCCTCCACTTT.

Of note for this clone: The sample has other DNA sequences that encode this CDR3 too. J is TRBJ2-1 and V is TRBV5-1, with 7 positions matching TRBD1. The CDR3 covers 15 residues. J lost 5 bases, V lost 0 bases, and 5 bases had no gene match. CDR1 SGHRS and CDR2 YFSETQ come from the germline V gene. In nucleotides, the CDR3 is TGCGCCAGCAGCTTGGGAGGGGGCAGAGACAATGAGCAGTTCTTC. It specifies CASSLGGGRDNEQFF.

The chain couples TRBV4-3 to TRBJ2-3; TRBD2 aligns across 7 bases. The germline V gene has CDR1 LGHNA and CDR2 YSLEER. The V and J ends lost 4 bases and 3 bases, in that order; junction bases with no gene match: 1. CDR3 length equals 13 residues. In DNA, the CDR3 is TGCGCCAGCAGCCGCGGGGGAACAGATACGCAGTATTTT. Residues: CASSRGGTDTQYF.

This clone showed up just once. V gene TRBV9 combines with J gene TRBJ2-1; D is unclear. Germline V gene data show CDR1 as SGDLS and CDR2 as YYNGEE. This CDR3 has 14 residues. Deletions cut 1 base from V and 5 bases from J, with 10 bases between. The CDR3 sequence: CASSVSATDNEQFF. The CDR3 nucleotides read TGTGCCAGCAGCGTAAGCGCTACGGACAATGAGCAGTTCTTC. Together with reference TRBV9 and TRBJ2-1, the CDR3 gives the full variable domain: DSGVTQTPKHLITATGQRVTLRCSPRSGDLSVYWYQQSLDQGLQFLIQYYNGEERAKGNILERFSAQQFPDLHSELNLSSLELGDSALYFCASSVSATDNEQFFGPGTRLTVL.

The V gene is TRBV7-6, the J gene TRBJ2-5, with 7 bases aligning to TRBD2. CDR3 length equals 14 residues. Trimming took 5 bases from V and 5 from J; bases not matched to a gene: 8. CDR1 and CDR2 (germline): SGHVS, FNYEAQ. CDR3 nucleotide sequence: TGTGCCAGCAGCCTCGAGGGGCGGGGGGAGACCCAGTACTTC. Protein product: CASSLEGRGETQYF.

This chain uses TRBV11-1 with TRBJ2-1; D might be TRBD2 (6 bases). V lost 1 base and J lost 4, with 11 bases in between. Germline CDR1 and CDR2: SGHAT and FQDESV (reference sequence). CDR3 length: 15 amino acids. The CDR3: CASSLGLAEYNEQFF. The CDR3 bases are TGTGCCAGCAGCTTAGGCTTAGCGGAGTACAATGAGCAGTTCTTC.

CDR3: CASSKGLAGGRRQETQYF. CDR3 sequence (DNA): TGCGCCAGCAGCAAAGGACTAGCGGGGGGGCGACGACAAGAGACCCAGTACTTC. This rearrangement joins TRBV5-1 to TRBJ2-5, with 15 bases matching TRBD2. With 4 bases clipped from V and 2 bases from J, the junction kept 9 bases outside the gene matches. The CDR3 is 18 amino acids. The V gene's germline CDR1 is SGHRS and CDR2 YFSETQ. Filled out from reference TRBV5-1 and TRBJ2-5, the complete variable domain reads KAGVTQTPRYLIKTRGQQVTLSCSPISGHRSVSWYQQTPGQGLQFLFEYFSETQRNKGNFPGRFSGRQFSNSRSEMNVSTLELGDSALYLCASSKGLAGGRRQETQYFGPGTRLLVL.

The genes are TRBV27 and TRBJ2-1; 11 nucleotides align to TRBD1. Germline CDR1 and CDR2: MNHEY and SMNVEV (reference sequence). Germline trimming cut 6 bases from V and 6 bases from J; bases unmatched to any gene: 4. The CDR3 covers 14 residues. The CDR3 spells CASRGQGARNEQFF. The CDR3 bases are TGTGCCAGCAGAGGACAGGGGGCGCGCAATGAGCAGTTCTTC.

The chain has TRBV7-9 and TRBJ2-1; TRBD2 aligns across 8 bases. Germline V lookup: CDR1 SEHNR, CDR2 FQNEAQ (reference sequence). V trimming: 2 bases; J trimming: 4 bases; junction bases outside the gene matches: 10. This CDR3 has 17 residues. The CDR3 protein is CASSLSIGGASYNEQFF. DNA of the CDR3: TGTGCCAGCAGCTTATCGATCGGGGGGGCTTCTTACAATGAGCAGTTCTTC.

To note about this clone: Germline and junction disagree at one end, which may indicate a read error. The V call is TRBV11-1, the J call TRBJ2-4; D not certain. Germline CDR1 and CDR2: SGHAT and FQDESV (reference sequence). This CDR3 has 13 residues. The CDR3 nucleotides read TGTGCCAGCAGTACCCCTGACGGAAACAGTCAGTACTTC. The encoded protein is CASSTPDGNSQYF.

CDR3 sequence: CASIRNTEAFF. The CDR3 nucleotides are TGTGCCAGCATCCGGAACACTGAAGCTTTCTTT. The V call is TRBV6-1, the J call TRBJ1-1; no definite D call. The CDR3 covers 11 residues. V gave up 7 bases and J gave up 1 base, with 4 bases separating them. CDR1 and CDR2 from the germline V gene are MNHNS and SASEGT.